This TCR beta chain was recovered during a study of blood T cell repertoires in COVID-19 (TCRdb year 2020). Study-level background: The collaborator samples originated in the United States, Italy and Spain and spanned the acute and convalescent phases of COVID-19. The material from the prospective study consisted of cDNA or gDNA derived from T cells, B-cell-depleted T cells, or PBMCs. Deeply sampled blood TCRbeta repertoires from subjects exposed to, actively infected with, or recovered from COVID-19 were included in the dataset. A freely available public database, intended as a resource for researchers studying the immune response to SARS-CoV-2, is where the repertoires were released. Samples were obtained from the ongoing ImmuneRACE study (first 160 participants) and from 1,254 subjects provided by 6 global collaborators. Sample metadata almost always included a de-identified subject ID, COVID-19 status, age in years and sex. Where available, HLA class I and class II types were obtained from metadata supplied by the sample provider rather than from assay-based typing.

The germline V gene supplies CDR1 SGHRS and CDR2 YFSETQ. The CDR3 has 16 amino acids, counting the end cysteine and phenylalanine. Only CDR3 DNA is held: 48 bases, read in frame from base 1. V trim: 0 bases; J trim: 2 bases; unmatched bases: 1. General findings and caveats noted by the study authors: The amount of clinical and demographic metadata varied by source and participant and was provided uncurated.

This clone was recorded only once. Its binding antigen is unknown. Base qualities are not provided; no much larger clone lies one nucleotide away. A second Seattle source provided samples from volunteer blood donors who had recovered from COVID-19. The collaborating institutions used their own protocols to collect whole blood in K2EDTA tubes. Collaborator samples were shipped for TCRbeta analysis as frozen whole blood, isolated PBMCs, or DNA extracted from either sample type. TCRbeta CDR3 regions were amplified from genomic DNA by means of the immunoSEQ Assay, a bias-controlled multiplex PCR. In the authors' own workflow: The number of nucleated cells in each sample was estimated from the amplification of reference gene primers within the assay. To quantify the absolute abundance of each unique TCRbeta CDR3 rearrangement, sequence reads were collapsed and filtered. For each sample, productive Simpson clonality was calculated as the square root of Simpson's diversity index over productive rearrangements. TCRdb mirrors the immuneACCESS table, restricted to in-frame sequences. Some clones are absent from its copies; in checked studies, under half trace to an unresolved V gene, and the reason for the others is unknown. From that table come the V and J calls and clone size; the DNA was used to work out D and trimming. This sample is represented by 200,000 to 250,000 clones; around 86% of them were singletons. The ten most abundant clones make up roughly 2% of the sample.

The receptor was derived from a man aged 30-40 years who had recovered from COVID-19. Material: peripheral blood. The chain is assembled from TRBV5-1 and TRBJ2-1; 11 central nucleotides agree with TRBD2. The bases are TGCGCCAGCAGCTTGGGTAGCGGGGGGGCCTACAATGAGCAGTTCTTC. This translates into CASSLGSGGAYNEQFF.